This T cell receptor (beta chain) was obtained from a study of T cell responses to AZD1222 COVID-19 vaccine. Study-level results: Among the donors, most were white British and more were female, and clonal diversity was possibly underestimated.

Sequenced by immunoSEQ multiplex PCR; TCRdb stores in-frame clones only, minus some. The table lists 200,000 or so clones, around 86% of them singletons. Regarding this clone: The antigen is not known.

V lost 5 bases and J lost 2, with 8 bases in between. The CDR3 is made up of 13 amino acids. Germline CDR1 is MNHNY and CDR2 is SVGAGI (reference sequence). This TCR derives from an adult in good health. The input for sequencing was peripheral blood, taken on day 0 of MenACWY control vaccination. This sequence joins TRBV6-6 and TRBJ2-3, with no clear D. The DNA for the CDR3 is TGTGCCAGCAGTCCCCGGGTCACAGATACGCAGTATTTT. Translated, it gives CASSPRVTDTQYF.